The clone carrying this T cell receptor beta chain was counted a few times. No antigen is known for it. This sample was included in a study of T-cell memory formation after mild COVID-19. TCRdb re-called the 5' RACE reads through MiXCR, storing one row per CDR3 protein. The sample lists some 320,000 distinct CDR3 sequences; 13% to 15% were seen once. Broader study findings: Contracting CD8+ clones were enriched in EMRA, CD4+ mainly in CM and EM.

Germline lookup yields CDR1 SGHDT and CDR2 YYEEEE. V was shortened by 4 bases and J by 5 bases, with 15 bases between the two germline ends. The CDR3 is 14 residues long. The J gene is TRBJ1-2, the V gene TRBV5-6; no firm D call. The sequence was collected from a man between 18 and 29 years old who had mild COVID-19 (a few samples of this study predate the infection). Cell type and time point are not known. The sequenced sample consisted of PBMCs or a T cell subset sorted from them (not recorded which). DNA for the CDR3: TGTGCCAGCAGCATGAGAGGACCGACATATGGCTACACCTTC. It codes for CASSMRGPTYGYTF.